This T cell receptor beta chain was identified in a study of OX40 agonist ivuxolimab in advanced cancers. Study details: Across the patients, intravenous ivuxolimab was delivered every 2 weeks at 0.01 to 10 mg/kg. Patients achieving partial responses numbered three: one hepatocellular carcinoma case and two cutaneous melanoma cases.

The CDR3 spans 15 residues. V was cut by 0 bases and J by 6 bases, with 14 bases left in between. Per germline, CDR1 LNHDA and CDR2 SQIVND (reference sequence). Assay used: immunoSEQ multiplex PCR; TCRdb lists only in-frame clones, some missing. Seen here are more than 20,000 clones, 85% to 90% observed once, and the top ten hold 35% to 45%. The gene calls are TRBV19 and TRBJ2-5; D is possibly TRBD1 (5 bases). The input for sequencing was CD4+ or CD8+ T cells sorted from blood, taken in a trial of the OX40 agonist ivuxolimab. This sequence was found in an adult with an advanced solid tumor such as melanoma, head and neck, liver or kidney cancer. The CDR3 spells CASSIDGAVRKTQYF. In nucleotides, the CDR3 is TGTGCCAGTAGTATAGATGGGGCCGTCAGGAAGACCCAGTACTTC.